These 18 T cell receptor beta chains share one sample of origin, sequenced in a study of blood T cells in healthy people across ages. PCR was performed a second time for about 6 to 12 cycles using a sample-barcoded 5' primer and a J-beta primer mix. TCRdb analysed the 5' RACE reads with MiXCR anew, one entry per CDR3 protein. Of 950,000 to 1,200,000 distinct CDR3 sequences in the sample, 35% to 45% were seen once. The sequenced sample was blood. Source of these receptors: a man in his late teens or twenties in good health.

This clonotype was detected once. This chain links TRBV30 with TRBJ2-3; unclear D gene. The V gene lost 0 bases and the J gene lost 1 base, with 14 bases spanning the gap. This CDR3 region has 16 residues. Germline V gene lookup returns CDR1 GTSNPN and CDR2 SVGIG (reference sequence). This CDR3 reads CAWSVRIGSRTDTQYF. The CDR3 DNA follows: TGTGCCTGGAGTGTAAGAATCGGCAGCCGCACAGATACGCAGTATTTT.

J is TRBJ1-2 and V is TRBV2; tentative D call: TRBD1 (5 bases). This CDR3 region has 16 residues. V shed 6 bases and J shed 6 bases, with 23 bases lying between them. CDR1 is SNHLY, CDR2 FYNNEI, per germline. CDR3 nucleotides: TGTGCCAGCAGCAGCAGCGACAGTGGCGCGCGGAATGGCTACACCTTC. The encoded protein is CASSSSDSGARNGYTF.

This rearrangement joins TRBV6-6 to TRBJ1-2; TRBD1 might be the D (6 bases). CDR1 is MNHNY and CDR2 is SVGAGI in the germline V gene (reference sequence). Trimming pared 7 bases from V and 8 bases from J, leaving 23 bases between. This CDR3 spans 15 amino acids. In nucleotides, the CDR3 is TGTGCCAGCACTCTCCAAGGGGGGCCTCCTATAGGCTACACCTTC. This codes for CASTLQGGPPIGYTF.

This chain uses TRBV5-6 with TRBJ1-1; D is possibly TRBD1 (5 bases). CDR1 SGHDT and CDR2 YYEEEE come from the germline V gene. The CDR3 is 14 residues long. Trimming pared 4 bases from V and 1 base from J, leaving 11 bases between. CDR3 sequence reads: CASSKVTGNTEAFF. Written as DNA, the CDR3 is TGTGCCAGCAGCAAAGTCACAGGGAACACTGAAGCTTTCTTT.

This clonotype was seen only a few times. A read error may explain this, as a much larger clone is one base away. The chain is built from TRBV7-2 and TRBJ1-1; unclear D gene. Per the germline V gene, CDR1 is SGHTA and CDR2 is FQGNSA. The CDR3 totals 13 residues. Trimming stripped 3 bases from V and 1 base from J, with 6 bases between. CDR3 coding DNA: TGTGCCAGCAGCTTCGCCGAGAACACTGAAGCTTTCTTT. It translates to CASSFAENTEAFF.

As concerns this clonotype: A much larger clonotype is one base distant, so this may be a read error. This chain joins TRBV20-1 and TRBJ2-3, with D possibly TRBD1 on 6 matching bases. Germline CDR1 reads DFQATT; CDR2 reads SNEGSKA (reference sequence). CDR3 length: 14 amino acids. Deletions cut 3 bases from V and 2 bases from J, with 12 bases between. CDR3 residues: CSASLTGSTDTQYF. For the CDR3, the DNA is TGCAGTGCTAGTTTGACAGGATCCACAGATACGCAGTATTTT.

The rearrangement links TRBV9 to TRBJ1-1, with no clear D. Trimming shortened V by 4 bases and J by 1 base, and 14 bases separated the two germline ends. Germline V gene sequence: CDR1 SGDLS, CDR2 YYNGEE. The CDR3 is 15 residues long. In DNA, the CDR3 is TGTGCCAGCAGCCTAAGAGGGAATCAGAACACTGAAGCTTTCTTT. Amino acid sequence: CASSLRGNQNTEAFF. Using reference TRBV9 and TRBJ1-1 for the parts outside the CDR3, the full variable domain is DSGVTQTPKHLITATGQRVTLRCSPRSGDLSVYWYQQSLDQGLQFLIQYYNGEERAKGNILERFSAQQFPDLHSELNLSSLELGDSALYFCASSLRGNQNTEAFFGQGTRLTVV.

The V and J genes are TRBV2 and TRBJ1-6; 7 bases map to TRBD1. There are 14 residues in the CDR3. Germline CDR1 and CDR2: SNHLY and FYNNEI. V was clipped by 8 bases and J by 4 bases; unmatched bases: 5. Here the CDR3 reads CASGGGTYNSPLHF. The CDR3 coding sequence is TGTGCCAGCGGAGGGGGCACTTATAATTCACCCCTCCACTTT.

The J gene is TRBJ1-5, the V gene TRBV7-2; perhaps TRBD1 as D (6 bases). V gave up 5 bases and J gave up 0 bases, with 11 bases separating them. Germline CDR1 SGHTA, CDR2 FQGNSA. This CDR3 comprises 15 residues. The CDR3 here is CASSGRDNSNQPQHF. DNA for the CDR3: TGTGCCAGCAGCGGGAGGGACAATAGCAATCAGCCCCAGCATTTT.

This clonotype was picked up a small number of times. The chain links TRBV7-9 to TRBJ2-1; D not resolved. Trimming left V 1 base short and J 0 bases short, with 16 bases between. The CDR3 extends over 18 amino acids. Germline V gives CDR1 SEHNR, CDR2 FQNEAQ (reference sequence). CDR3 protein: CASSLVPGDPSSYNEQFF. The DNA for the CDR3 is TGTGCCAGCAGCTTAGTCCCAGGAGACCCTAGCTCCTACAATGAGCAGTTCTTC.

This chain uses TRBV12-3 or TRBV12-4 with TRBJ1-1; D possibly corresponds to TRBD1 (6 bases). The CDR3 spans 14 residues. The ends were cut back, 6 bases at V and 5 bases at J, with 16 bases in the middle. The CDR3 is CASRVSGGATEAFF. The CDR3, as DNA: TGTGCCAGCAGAGTATCGGGGGGCGCGACTGAAGCTTTCTTT.

The V gene is TRBV20-1, the J gene TRBJ2-1; 8 bases fit TRBD1. This CDR3 has 13 residues. With 5 bases clipped from V and 6 bases from J, the junction kept 6 bases outside the gene matches. Germline loops: CDR1 DFQATT, CDR2 SNEGSKA (reference sequence). CDR3 region: CSAEWTGSNEQFF. The CDR3 DNA is TGCAGTGCTGAATGGACAGGGTCCAATGAGCAGTTCTTC.

This clonotype was seen a handful of times. The chain couples TRBV29-1 to TRBJ1-2; no definite D call. This CDR3 is built from 12 residues. V was pared by 1 base and J by 4 bases, with 7 bases between. Germline V gives CDR1 SQVTM, CDR2 ANQGSEA. The CDR3 protein is CSVEVTTYGYTF. CDR3 coding DNA: TGCAGCGTTGAAGTCACTACCTATGGCTACACCTTC.

This clonotype was counted only a few times. The CDR3 region has the DNA TGTGCCAGCAGCTTGGCCCAGACAGATACGCAGTATTTT. It is translated as CASSLAQTDTQYF. The chain recombines TRBV5-5 with TRBJ2-3; no reliable D call. Germline CDR1 SGHKS, CDR2 YYEKEE (reference sequence). The CDR3 loop spans 13 amino acids. Trimming cost V 0 bases and J 3 bases, with 5 bases left between them.

V usage is TRBV27 and J usage is TRBJ2-7, with D perhaps matching TRBD1 or TRBD2 (5 bases each). The CDR3 has 10 residues. Germline V CDR1 and CDR2: MNHEY, SMNVEV (reference sequence). V lost 8 bases to trimming and J lost 6 bases, with 8 bases between them. The CDR3 DNA is TGTGCCAGCGGGGCGGGCGAGCAGTACTTC. It codes for CASGAGEQYF.

This clonotype appeared a few times. The chain joins TRBV18 to TRBJ2-1; 8 positions match TRBD1. CDR3 length: 14 amino acids. J lost 5 bases, V lost 4 bases, and 4 bases had no gene match. The germline CDR1 and CDR2 sequences are KGHSH and LQKENI. Here the CDR3 DNA reads TGTGCCAGCTCACGGCAGGGGGCGAACAATGAGCAGTTCTTC. Translated: CASSRQGANNEQFF.

The chain employs TRBV6-5 and TRBJ2-1; 8 bases map to TRBD1. The CDR3 extends over 16 amino acids. CDR1 is MNHEY and CDR2 is SVGAGI in the germline V gene. V was pared by 6 bases and J by 6 bases, with 13 bases of the junction left unmatched. The CDR3 sequence: CASSFWTDTGGNEQFF. DNA of the CDR3: TGTGCCAGCAGCTTCTGGACCGATACAGGGGGCAATGAGCAGTTCTTC.

This clonotype was observed a few times. The V gene is TRBV20-1, the J gene TRBJ1-2; 10 bases map to TRBD1. The CDR3 totals 14 residues. With V trimmed by 1 base and J by 9 bases, 8 bases remained unmatched. Per germline, CDR1 DFQATT and CDR2 SNEGSKA (reference sequence). The CDR3 DNA is TGCAGTGCTAGAGCCCCAGGGGACAGGGGACGCTACACCTTC. Protein product: CSARAPGDRGRYTF.